This entry lists 3 T cell receptor beta chains sequenced from one sample in a study of CD8+ T cells in alopecia areata. Treatment meaning: oral pan-JAK inhibitor, 5-10 mg twice daily. TCR sequencing used cDNA made by reverse transcription of extracted RNA. Sequencing was performed with immunoSEQ multiplex PCR; in TCRdb, only in-frame clones are kept and a portion is missing. The table includes over 150,000 clones, roughly 64% detected once. Sample: CD4+ T cells sorted from blood, taken at week 24, from a patient treated with tofacitinib. Receptors were obtained from a human donor with alopecia areata.

J is TRBJ1-1 and V is TRBV14, with unresolved D. The CDR3 loop spans 12 amino acids. Trimming removed 3 bases at V and 1 base at J, with 3 bases between. CDR1 SGHDN and CDR2 FVKESK come from the germline V gene. CDR3 nucleotide sequence: TGTGCCAGCAGCCAGTCGAACACTGAAGCTTTCTTT. Encoded protein: CASSQSNTEAFF.

This rearrangement joins TRBV14 to TRBJ1-6; D is ambiguous. Trimming stripped 4 bases from V and 0 bases from J, with 7 bases between. The CDR3 has 15 amino acids. Germline CDR1 reads SGHDN; CDR2 reads FVKESK. The CDR3 DNA reads TGTGCCAGCAGCCGCGTGAGCTCCTATAATTCACCCCTCCACTTT. Translated: CASSRVSSYNSPLHF. Filled out from reference TRBV14 and TRBJ1-6, the complete variable domain reads EAGVTQFPSHSVIEKGQTVTLRCDPISGHDNLYWYRRVMGKEIKFLLHFVKESKQDESGMPNNRFLAERTGGTYSTLKVQPAELEDSGVYFCASSRVSSYNSPLHFGNGTRLTVT.

The chain couples TRBV7-9 to TRBJ1-4; TRBD1 might be the D (5 bases). Deletions cut 6 bases from V and 0 bases from J, with 14 bases between. CDR1 is SEHNR, CDR2 FQNEAQ, per germline (reference sequence). The CDR3 is made up of 16 amino acids. The CDR3, as DNA: TGTGCCAGCAGTCCCAGACAGCCCTCAACTAATGAAAAACTGTTTTTT. This translates into CASSPRQPSTNEKLFF.